This T cell receptor (beta chain) was observed in a study of CD8 T cells in Susac syndrome. The authors sequenced TCR beta from blood CD8+ and CD4+ T cells. The multiple sclerosis control group was made up of treatment-naive patients with stable or active relapsing-remitting disease. CD8+ and CD4+ T cells were negatively isolated; TEMRA cells were FACS-enriched. Random hexamers primed reverse transcription of about 0.45 to 1 ug RNA. TCR beta CDR3 was amplified by immunoSEQ multiplex PCR. This amplification extended across 54 Vbeta and 13 Jbeta segments. TCRdb re-called the immunoSEQ multiplex PCR reads with MiXCR, one entry per CDR3 protein. This table has approximately 230,000 distinct CDR3 sequences, just under 95% appearing once. This CDR3 is built from 12 residues. The germline gives CDR1 DFQATT, CDR2 SNEGSKA (reference sequence). The V end was cut by 3 bases, the J end by 0 bases, with 6 bases between.

Material for sequencing was CD4+ T cells from PBMCs. This sequence joins TRBV20-1 and TRBJ2-7, with D tentatively TRBD2 (6 bases). The clonotype comes from a human donor with multiple sclerosis. The CDR3 sequence: CSASGSSYEQYF. The CDR3 DNA reads TGCAGTGCTAGCGGGAGCTCCTACGAGCAGTACTTC.